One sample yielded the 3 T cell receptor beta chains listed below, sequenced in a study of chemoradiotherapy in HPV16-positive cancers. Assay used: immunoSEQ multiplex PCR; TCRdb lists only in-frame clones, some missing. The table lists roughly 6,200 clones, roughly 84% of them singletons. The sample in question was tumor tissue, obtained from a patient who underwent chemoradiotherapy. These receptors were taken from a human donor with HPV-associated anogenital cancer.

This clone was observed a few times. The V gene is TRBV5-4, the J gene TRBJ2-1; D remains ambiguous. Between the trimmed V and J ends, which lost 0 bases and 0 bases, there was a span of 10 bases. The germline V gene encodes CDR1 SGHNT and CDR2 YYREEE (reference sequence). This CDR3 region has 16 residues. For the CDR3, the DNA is TGTGCCAGCAGCTTGGAACTGACAAGCTCCTACAATGAGCAGTTCTTC. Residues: CASSLELTSSYNEQFF.

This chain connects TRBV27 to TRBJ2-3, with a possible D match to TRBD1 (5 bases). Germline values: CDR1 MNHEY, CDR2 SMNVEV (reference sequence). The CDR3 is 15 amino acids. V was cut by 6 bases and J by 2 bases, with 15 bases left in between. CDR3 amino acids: CASRGWQGVTDTQYF. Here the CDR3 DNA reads TGTGCCAGCAGGGGGTGGCAGGGCGTCACAGATACGCAGTATTTT.

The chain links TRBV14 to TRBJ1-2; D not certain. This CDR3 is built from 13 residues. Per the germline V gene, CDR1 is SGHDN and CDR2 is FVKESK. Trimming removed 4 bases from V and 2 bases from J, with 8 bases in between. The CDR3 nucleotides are TGTGCCAGCAGCCGTACAGCCAACTATGGCTACACCTTC. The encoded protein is CASSRTANYGYTF.